This TCR beta chain was recorded in a study of blood T cell repertoires in COVID-19. Looked up from germline, CDR1 is MNHEY and CDR2 is SMNVEV (reference sequence). J gave up 8 bases and V 5 bases, and 10 bases lay outside the gene matches. This CDR3 region has 14 residues. TCRdb's table, derived via immunoSEQ multiplex PCR, lists solely in-frame clones and lacks some. The profile shows 120,000 to 150,000 clones, 84% of them singletons. This TCR was sampled from a woman aged 50 to 60 who had been exposed to COVID-19. The material sequenced was PBMCs or T cells enriched from blood (not recorded which). The rearrangement joins TRBV27 to TRBJ1-2, with 8 bases aligning to TRBD1. The CDR3 loop reads CASSSEDRAGGYTF. DNA of the CDR3: TGTGCCAGCAGTAGCGAGGACAGGGCGGGGGGCTACACCTTC.